In its sample, the clone carrying this TCR beta chain was seen once. Its matching antigen is unknown. The data derive from a study of T cell responses to AZD1222 COVID-19 vaccine. Regarding the study as a whole: Rises in breadth and depth of Spike-specific TCRs came after two AZD1222 doses. Regions left unmutated in variants are reportedly the target of nearly half of spike-specific TCRs. Mostly white British, mostly female donors; authors suggested clonal diversity may be underestimated.

CDR1 is MNHEY and CDR2 is SVGAGI in the germline V gene. CDR3 size: 16 residues. V lost 4 bases and J lost 4, with 19 bases in between. The assay was immunoSEQ multiplex PCR, and TCRdb's table has in-frame clones only and misses some. The table lists about 110,000 clones, just over 85% of them singletons. The sequenced sample was peripheral blood, obtained on day 0 of AZD1222 vaccination. This TCR was sampled from an adult in good health. The chain carries TRBV6-5 and TRBJ1-2, with D perhaps TRBD1 (6 bases). The CDR3 is CASSFTRGAHLYGYTF. The CDR3 DNA reads TGTGCCAGCAGTTTTACGCGGGGGGCGCATCTCTATGGCTACACCTTC.